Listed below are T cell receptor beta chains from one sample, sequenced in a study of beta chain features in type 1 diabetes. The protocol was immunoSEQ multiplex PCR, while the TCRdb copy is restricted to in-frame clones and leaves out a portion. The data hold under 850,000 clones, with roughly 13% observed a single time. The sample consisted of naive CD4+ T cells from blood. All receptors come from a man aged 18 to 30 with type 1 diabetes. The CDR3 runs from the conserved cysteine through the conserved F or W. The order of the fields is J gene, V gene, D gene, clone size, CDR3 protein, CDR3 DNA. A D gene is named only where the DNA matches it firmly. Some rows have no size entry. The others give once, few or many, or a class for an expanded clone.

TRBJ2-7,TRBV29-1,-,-,CSVEDQGGSSYEQYF,TGCAGCGTTGAAGATCAGGGCGGCAGCTCCTACGAGCAGTACTTC
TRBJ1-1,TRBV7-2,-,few,CASSLMAGPEAFF,TGTGCCAGCAGCTTGATGGCAGGGCCTGAAGCTTTCTTT
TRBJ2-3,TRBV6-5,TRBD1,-,CASSNRGRTDTQYF,TGTGCCAGCAGTAACAGGGGGCGCACAGATACGCAGTATTTT
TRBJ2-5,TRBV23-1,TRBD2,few,CASSQRTSGGGPETQYF,TGCGCCAGCAGTCAAAGGACTAGCGGGGGAGGCCCAGAGACCCAGTACTTC
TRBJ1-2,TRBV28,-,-,CASIGQPYGYTF,TGTGCCAGCATTGGACAGCCGTATGGCTACACCTTC
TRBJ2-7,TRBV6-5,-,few,CASSYGGGLSYEQYF,TGTGCCAGCAGTTACGGCGGGGGCCTCTCCTACGAGCAGTACTTC
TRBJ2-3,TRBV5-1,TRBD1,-,CASSSKTGFTDTQYF,TGCGCCAGCAGCTCTAAGACAGGGTTCACAGATACGCAGTATTTT
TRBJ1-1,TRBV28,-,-,CAILWGQGITEAFF,TGTGCCATCCTCTGGGGACAAGGTATCACTGAAGCTTTCTTT
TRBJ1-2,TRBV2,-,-,CASSLLYGYTF,TGTGCCAGCAGTCTCCTCTATGGCTACACCTTC
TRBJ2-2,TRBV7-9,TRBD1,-,CASSQGQGNTGELFF,TGTGCCAGCAGCCAGGGACAGGGAAACACCGGGGAGCTGTTTTTT
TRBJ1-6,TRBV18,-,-,CASSLGAVNNSPLHF,TGTGCCAGCTCCCTCGGCGCGGTGAATAATTCACCCCTCCACTTT
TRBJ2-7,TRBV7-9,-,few,CASSRQDGSYEQYF,TGTGCCAGCAGCCGACAGGACGGCTCCTACGAGCAGTACTTC
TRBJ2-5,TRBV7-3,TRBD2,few,CASSSGLAGVETQYF,TGTGCCAGCAGCTCCGGTCTGGCGGGGGTAGAGACCCAGTACTTC
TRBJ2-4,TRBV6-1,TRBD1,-,CASSPGTGGHIQYF,TGTGCCAGCTCCCCAGGGACAGGGGGTCACATTCAGTACTTC
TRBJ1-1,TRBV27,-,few,CASSLGGNTEAFF,TGTGCCAGCAGTTTAGGAGGGAACACTGAAGCTTTCTTT
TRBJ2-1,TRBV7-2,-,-,CASSFPRSRSSYNEQFF,TGTGCCAGCAGCTTCCCGAGGAGCCGGAGCTCCTACAATGAGCAGTTCTTC
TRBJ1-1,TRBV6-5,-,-,CASSSLREGYTEAFF,TGTGCCAGCAGTTCACTCCGGGAGGGATACACTGAAGCTTTCTTT
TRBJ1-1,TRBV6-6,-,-,CASNQNFEAFF,TGTGCCAGCAACCAAAATTTTGAAGCTTTCTTT
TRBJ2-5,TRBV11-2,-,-,CASSLPEETQYF,TGTGCCAGCAGCTTACCAGAAGAGACCCAGTACTTC
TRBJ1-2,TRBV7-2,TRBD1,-,CASSRGQPTYGYTF,TGTGCCAGCAGCCGGGGACAGCCTACCTATGGCTACACCTTC
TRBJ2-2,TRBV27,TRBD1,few,CASSPLFGQGRTGELFF,TGTGCCAGCAGTCCACTCTTCGGACAGGGGCGTACCGGGGAGCTGTTTTTT
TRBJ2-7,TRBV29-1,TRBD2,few,CSVRGTSYEQYF,TGCAGCGTTAGGGGGACTAGTTACGAGCAGTACTTC
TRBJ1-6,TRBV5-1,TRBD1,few,CASRDRPVDSPLHF,TGCGCCAGCAGGGACAGGCCCGTGGATTCACCCCTCCACTTT
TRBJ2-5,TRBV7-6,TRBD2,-,CASSLDGTSASETQYF,TGTGCCAGCAGCTTAGATGGGACTAGCGCGTCGGAGACCCAGTACTTC
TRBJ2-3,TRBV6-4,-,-,CASSVGFMDTQYF,TGTGCCAGCAGTGTAGGGTTCATGGATACGCAGTATTTT
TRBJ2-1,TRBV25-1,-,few,CASSESLGSGNEQFF,TGTGCCAGCAGTGAGAGTCTAGGATCGGGCAATGAGCAGTTCTTC
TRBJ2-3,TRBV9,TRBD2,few,CASSVGSGGAGTDTQYF,TGTGCCAGCAGCGTAGGAAGCGGGGGGGCAGGGACAGATACGCAGTATTTT
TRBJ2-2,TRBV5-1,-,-,CASSLERTGELFF,TGCGCCAGCAGCTTGGAGAGGACCGGGGAGCTGTTTTTT
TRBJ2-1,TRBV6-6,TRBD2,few,CASSQKTSYLNEQFF,TGTGCCAGCAGTCAGAAGACTAGCTATTTGAATGAGCAGTTCTTC
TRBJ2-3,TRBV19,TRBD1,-,CASSPTGSTDTQYF,TGTGCCAGTAGTCCGACAGGGAGCACAGATACGCAGTATTTT
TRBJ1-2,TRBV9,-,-,CASSVNGTQSPSAPLGYGYTF,TGTGCCAGCAGCGTAAACGGGACACAATCTCCGTCTGCACCCCTAGGTTATGGCTACACCTTC
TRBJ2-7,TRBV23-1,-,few,CAITVPTSSYEQYF,TGCGCCATAACCGTCCCGACGAGCTCCTACGAGCAGTACTTC
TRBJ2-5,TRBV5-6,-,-,CASSLPGTGAQETQYF,TGTGCCAGCAGCCTTCCCGGGACTGGGGCACAAGAGACCCAGTACTTC
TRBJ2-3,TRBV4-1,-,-,CASSRGPGVASTDTQYF,TGCGCCAGCAGCCGGGGCCCAGGGGTCGCTAGCACAGATACGCAGTATTTT
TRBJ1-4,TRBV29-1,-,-,CSAERNEKLFF,TGCAGCGCCGAGAGGAATGAAAAACTGTTTTTT
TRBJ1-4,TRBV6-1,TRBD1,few,CASSERGQGSPTNEKLFF,TGTGCCAGCAGTGAACGGGGACAGGGGAGTCCAACTAATGAAAAACTGTTTTTT
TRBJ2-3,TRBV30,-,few,CAWRDEGSTDTQYF,TGTGCCTGGAGGGACGAGGGGAGCACAGATACGCAGTATTTT
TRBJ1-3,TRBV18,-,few,CASSPFDPLSSGNTIYF,TGTGCCAGCTCACCCTTTGACCCTTTAAGCTCTGGAAACACCATATATTTT
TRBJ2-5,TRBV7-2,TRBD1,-,CASSLEDRAETQYF,TGTGCCAGCAGCTTAGAGGACAGGGCCGAGACCCAGTACTTC
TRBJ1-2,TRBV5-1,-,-,CASSSEGGVAYGYTF,TGCGCCAGCAGCTCCGAAGGAGGGGTCGCCTATGGCTACACCTTC
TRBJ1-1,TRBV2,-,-,CASSEVADTEAFF,TGTGCCAGCAGTGAGGTCGCGGATACTGAAGCTTTCTTT
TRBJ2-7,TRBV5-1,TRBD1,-,CASSLPGTGPSYEQYF,TGCGCCAGCAGCCTACCAGGGACAGGGCCCTCCTACGAGCAGTACTTC
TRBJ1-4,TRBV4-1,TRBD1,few,CASSQVPGQGATNEKLFF,TGCGCCAGCAGCCAAGTCCCGGGACAGGGGGCAACTAATGAAAAACTGTTTTTT
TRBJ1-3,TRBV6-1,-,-,CASSEQGFGGNTIYF,TGTGCCAGCAGTGAGCAGGGCTTTGGCGGAAACACCATATATTTT